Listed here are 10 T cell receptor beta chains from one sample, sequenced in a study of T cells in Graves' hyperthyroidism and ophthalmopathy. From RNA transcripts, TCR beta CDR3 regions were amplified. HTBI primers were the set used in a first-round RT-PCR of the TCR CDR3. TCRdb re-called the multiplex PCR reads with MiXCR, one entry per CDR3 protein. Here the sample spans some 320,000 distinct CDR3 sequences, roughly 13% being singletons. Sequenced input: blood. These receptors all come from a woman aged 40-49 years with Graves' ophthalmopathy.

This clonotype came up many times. The CDR3 DNA is TGTGCCAGCAGCTCTTACCAGCCCTACGAGCAGTACTTC. Its protein is CASSSYQPYEQYF. This chain uses TRBV7-8 with TRBJ2-7; D gene ambiguous. Trimming took off 4 bases at V and 2 bases at J, with 9 bases between the two ends. Germline CDR1 and CDR2: SGHVS and FQNEAQ. CDR3 size: 13 residues.

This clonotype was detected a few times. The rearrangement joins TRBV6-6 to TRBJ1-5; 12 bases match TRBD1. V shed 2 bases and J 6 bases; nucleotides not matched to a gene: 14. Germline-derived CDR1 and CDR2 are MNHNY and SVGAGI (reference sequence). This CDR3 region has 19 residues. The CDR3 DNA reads TGTGCCAGCAGTTACAATCCCCCGGGACAGGGGGCTTTGAGTCAGCCCCAGCATTTT. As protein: CASSYNPPGQGALSQPQHF.

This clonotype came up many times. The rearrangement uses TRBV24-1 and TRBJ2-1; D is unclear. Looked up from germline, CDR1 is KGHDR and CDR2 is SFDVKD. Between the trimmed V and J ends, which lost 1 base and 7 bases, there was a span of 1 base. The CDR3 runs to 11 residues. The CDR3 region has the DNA TGTGCCACCAGTGATTTAAATGAGCAGTTCTTC. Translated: CATSDLNEQFF.

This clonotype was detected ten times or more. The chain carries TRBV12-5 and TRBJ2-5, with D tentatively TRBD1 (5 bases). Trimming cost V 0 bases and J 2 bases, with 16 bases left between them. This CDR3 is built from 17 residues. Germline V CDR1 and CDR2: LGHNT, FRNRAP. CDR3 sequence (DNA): TGTGCTAGTGGTTTGGTACTGACAGCAGTTAGTCAAGAGACCCAGTACTTC. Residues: CASGLVLTAVSQETQYF.

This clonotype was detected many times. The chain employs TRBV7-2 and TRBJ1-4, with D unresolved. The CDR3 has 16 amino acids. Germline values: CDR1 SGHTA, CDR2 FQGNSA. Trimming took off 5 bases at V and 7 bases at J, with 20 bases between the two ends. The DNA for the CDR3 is TGTGCCAGCAGCCCAATCCCCGGTCCGGCGGGTGAAAAACTGTTTTTT. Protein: CASSPIPGPAGEKLFF.

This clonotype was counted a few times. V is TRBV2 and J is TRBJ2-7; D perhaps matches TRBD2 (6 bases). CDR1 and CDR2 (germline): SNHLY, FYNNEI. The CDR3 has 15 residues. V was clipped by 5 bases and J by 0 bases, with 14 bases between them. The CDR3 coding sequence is TGTGCCAGCAGTTATCGGGACTCAACCTCCTACGAGCAGTACTTC. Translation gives CASSYRDSTSYEQYF.

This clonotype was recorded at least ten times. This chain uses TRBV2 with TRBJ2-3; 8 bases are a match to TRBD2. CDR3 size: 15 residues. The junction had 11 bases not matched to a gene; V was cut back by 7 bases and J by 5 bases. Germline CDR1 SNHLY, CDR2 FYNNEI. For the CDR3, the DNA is TGTGCCAGCACTCTACTAGCGGAACTAGGAGATACGCAGTATTTT. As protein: CASTLLAELGDTQYF.

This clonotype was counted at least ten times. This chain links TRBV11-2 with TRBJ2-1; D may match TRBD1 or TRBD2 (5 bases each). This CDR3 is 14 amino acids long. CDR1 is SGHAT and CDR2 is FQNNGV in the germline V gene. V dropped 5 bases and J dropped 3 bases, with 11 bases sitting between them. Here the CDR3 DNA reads TGTGCCAGCAGCGGGGCCGGGATCTACAATGAGCAGTTCTTC. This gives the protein CASSGAGIYNEQFF.

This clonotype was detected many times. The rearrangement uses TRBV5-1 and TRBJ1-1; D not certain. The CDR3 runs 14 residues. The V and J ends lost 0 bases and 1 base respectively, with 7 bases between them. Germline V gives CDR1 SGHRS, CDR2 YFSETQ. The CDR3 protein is CASSLEASNTEAFF. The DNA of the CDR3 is TGCGCCAGCAGCTTGGAGGCTTCGAACACTGAAGCTTTCTTT.

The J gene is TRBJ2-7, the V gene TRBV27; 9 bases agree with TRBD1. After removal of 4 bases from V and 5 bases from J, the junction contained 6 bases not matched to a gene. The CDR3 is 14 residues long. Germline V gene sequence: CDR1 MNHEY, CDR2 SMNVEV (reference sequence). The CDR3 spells CASSYTGGGHEQYF. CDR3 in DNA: TGTGCCAGCAGTTATACAGGGGGCGGCCACGAGCAGTACTTC.